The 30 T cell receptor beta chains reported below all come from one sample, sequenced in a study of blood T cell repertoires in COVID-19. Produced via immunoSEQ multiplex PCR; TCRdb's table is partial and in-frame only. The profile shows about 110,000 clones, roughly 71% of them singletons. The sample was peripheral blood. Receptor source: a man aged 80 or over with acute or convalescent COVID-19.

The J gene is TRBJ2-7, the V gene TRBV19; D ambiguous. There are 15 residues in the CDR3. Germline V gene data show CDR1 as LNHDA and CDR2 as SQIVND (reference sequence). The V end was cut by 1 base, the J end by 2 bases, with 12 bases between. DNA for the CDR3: TGTGCCAGTAGTATAGCGGCGGATGCTACCTACGAGCAGTACTTC. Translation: CASSIAADATYEQYF.

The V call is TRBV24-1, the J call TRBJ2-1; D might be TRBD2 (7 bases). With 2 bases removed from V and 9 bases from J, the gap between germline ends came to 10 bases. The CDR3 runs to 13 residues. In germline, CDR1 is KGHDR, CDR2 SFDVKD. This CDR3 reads CATSDWGGSEQFF. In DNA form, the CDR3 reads TGTGCCACCAGTGATTGGGGGGGCAGTGAGCAGTTCTTC.

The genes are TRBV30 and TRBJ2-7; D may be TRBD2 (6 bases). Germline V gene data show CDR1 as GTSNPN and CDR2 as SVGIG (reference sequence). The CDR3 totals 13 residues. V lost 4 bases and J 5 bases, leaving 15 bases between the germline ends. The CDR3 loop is CAWIRGSSNEQYF. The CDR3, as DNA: TGTGCCTGGATACGGGGGAGTAGTAACGAGCAGTACTTC.

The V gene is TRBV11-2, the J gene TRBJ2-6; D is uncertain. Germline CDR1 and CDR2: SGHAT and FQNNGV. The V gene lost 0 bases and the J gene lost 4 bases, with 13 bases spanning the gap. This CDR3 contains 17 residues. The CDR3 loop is CASSLDLLQPGANVLTF. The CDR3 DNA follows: TGTGCCAGCAGCTTAGATCTCTTACAGCCCGGGGCCAACGTCCTGACTTTC.

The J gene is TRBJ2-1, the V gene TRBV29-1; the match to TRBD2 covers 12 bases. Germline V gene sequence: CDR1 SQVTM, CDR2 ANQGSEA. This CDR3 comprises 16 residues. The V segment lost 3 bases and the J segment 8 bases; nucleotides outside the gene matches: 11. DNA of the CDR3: TGCAGCGTTGATAGGCTAGCGGGAGGGTTAGCCGATGAGCAGTTCTTC. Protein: CSVDRLAGGLADEQFF.

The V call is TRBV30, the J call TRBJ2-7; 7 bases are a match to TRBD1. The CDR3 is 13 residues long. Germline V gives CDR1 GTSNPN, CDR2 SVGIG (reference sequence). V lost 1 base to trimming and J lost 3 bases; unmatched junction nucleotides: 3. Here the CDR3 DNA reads TGTGCCTGGAGTGAGGGACAGCTCTACGAGCAGTACTTC. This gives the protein CAWSEGQLYEQYF.

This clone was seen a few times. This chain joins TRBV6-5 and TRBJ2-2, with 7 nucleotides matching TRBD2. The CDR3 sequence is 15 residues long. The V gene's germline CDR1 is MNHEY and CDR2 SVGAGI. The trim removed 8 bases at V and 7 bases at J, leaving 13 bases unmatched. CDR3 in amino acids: CASRKGRENVGELFF. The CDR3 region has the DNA TGTGCCAGCCGGAAAGGGCGGGAGAATGTCGGGGAGCTGTTTTTT.

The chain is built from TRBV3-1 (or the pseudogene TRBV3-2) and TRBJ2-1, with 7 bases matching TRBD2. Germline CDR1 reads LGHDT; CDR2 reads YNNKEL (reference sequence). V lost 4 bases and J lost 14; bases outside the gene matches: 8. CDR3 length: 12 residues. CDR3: CASSPNGRPEFF. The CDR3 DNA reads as TGTGCCAGCAGCCCCAACGGGAGGCCGGAGTTCTTC.

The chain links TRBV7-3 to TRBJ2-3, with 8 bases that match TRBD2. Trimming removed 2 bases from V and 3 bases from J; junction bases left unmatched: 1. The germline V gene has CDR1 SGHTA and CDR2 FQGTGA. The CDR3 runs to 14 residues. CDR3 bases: TGTGCCAGCAGCTTAGCGGGAGGTACAGATACGCAGTATTTT. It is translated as CASSLAGGTDTQYF.

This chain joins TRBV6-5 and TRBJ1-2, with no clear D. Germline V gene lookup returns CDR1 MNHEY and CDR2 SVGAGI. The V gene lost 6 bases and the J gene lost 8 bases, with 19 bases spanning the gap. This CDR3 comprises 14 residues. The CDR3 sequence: CASRNPTSPGGYTF. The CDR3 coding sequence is TGTGCCAGCAGGAACCCTACCAGCCCGGGGGGCTACACCTTC.

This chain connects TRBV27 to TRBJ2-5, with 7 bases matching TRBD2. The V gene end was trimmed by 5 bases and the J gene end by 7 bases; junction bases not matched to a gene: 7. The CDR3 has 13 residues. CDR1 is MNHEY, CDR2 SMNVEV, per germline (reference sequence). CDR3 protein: CASSPGGGRTQYF. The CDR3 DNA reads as TGTGCCAGCAGTCCGGGAGGCGGACGGACCCAGTACTTC.

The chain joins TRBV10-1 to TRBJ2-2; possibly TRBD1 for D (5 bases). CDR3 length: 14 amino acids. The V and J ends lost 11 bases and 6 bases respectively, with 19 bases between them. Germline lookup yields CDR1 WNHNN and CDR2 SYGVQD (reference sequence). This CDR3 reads CARHGWARAGELFF. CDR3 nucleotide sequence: TGCGCCCGACATGGGTGGGCCAGGGCCGGGGAGCTGTTTTTT.

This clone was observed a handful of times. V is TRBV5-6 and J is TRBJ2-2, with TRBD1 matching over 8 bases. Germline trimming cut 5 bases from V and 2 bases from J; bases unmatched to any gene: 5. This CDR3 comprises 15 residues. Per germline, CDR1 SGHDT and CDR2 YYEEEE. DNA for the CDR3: TGTGCCAGCAGAGGACAGGGCCTAAACACCGGGGAGCTGTTTTTT. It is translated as CASRGQGLNTGELFF.

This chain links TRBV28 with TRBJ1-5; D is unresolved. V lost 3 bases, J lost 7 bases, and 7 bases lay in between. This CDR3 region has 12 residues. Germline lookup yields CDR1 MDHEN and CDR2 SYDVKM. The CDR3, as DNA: TGTGCCAGCAGTTTTCCGCGGCAGCCCCAGCATTTT. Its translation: CASSFPRQPQHF. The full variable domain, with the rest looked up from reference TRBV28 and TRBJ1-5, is DVKVTQSSRYLVKRTGEKVFLECVQDMDHENMFWYRQDPGLGLRLIYFSYDVKMKEKGDIPEGYSVSREKKERFSLILESASTNQTSMYLCASSFPRQPQHFGDGTRLSIL.

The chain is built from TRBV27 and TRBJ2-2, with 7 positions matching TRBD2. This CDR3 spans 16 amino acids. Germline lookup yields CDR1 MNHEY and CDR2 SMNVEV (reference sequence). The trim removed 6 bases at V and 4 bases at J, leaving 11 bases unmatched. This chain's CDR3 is CASRLGGGSSTGELFF. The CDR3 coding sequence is TGTGCCAGCAGGTTGGGTGGCGGGAGCAGCACCGGGGAGCTGTTTTTT.

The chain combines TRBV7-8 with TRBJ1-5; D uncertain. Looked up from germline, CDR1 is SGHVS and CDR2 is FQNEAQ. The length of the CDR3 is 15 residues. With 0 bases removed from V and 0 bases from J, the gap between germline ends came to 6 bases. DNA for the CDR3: TGTGCCAGCAGCTTAGCGGGCAATAGCAATCAGCCCCAGCATTTT. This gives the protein CASSLAGNSNQPQHF.

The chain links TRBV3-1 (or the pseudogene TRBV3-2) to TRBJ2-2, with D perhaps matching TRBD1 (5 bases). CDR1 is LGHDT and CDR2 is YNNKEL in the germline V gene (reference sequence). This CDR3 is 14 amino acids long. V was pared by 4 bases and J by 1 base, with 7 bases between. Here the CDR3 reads CASSRTGNTGELFF. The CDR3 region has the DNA TGTGCCAGCAGCCGAACAGGGAACACCGGGGAGCTGTTTTTT.

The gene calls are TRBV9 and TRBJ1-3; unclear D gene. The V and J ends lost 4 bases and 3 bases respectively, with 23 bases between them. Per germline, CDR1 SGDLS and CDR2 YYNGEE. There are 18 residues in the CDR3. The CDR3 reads CASSLSSVSLASGNTIYF. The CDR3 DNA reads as TGTGCCAGCAGCCTCTCCAGTGTGTCTCTGGCAAGTGGAAACACCATATATTTT.

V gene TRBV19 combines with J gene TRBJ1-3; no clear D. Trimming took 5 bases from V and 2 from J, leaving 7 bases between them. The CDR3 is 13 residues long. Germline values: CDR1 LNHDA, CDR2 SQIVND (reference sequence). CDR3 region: CASSSVPGNTIYF. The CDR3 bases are TGTGCCAGTAGTTCCGTCCCTGGAAACACCATATATTTT.

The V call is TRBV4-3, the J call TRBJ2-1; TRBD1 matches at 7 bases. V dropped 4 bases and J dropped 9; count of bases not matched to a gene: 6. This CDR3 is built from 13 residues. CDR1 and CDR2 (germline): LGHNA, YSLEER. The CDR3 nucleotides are TGCGCCAGCAGCCCGCGACAGGGTACTGAGCAGTTCTTC. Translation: CASSPRQGTEQFF.

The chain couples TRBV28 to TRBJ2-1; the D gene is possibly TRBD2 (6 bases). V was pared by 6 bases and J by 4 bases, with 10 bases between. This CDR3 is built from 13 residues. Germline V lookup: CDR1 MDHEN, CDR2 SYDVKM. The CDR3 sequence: CASRAGNYNEQFF. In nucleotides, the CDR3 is TGTGCCAGCAGGGCGGGGAATTACAATGAGCAGTTCTTC.

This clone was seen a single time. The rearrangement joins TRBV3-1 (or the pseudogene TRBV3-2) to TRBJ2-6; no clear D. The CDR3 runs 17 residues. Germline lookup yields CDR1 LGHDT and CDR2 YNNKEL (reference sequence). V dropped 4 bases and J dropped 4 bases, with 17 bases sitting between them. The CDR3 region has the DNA TGTGCCAGCAGCCGCACCGCAGGTGCGCAAGGGGCCAACGTCCTGACTTTC. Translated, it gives CASSRTAGAQGANVLTF.

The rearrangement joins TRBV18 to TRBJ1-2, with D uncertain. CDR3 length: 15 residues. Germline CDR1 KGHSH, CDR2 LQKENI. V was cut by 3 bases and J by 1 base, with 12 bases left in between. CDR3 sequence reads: CASSPAGGNNYGYTF. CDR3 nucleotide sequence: TGTGCCAGCTCACCGGCGGGAGGGAATAACTATGGCTACACCTTC.

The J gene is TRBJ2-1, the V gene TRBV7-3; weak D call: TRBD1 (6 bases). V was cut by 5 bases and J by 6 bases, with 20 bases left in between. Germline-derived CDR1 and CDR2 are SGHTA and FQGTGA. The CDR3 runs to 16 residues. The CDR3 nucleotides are TGTGCCAGCAGCCGTGAGAACAGGGTTTCTGGCAATGAGCAGTTCTTC. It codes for CASSRENRVSGNEQFF.

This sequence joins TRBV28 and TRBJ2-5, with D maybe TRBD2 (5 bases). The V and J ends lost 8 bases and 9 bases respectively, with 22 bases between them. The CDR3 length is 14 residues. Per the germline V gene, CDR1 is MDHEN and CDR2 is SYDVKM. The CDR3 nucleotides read TGTGCCAGCTCCTCCCCAGCCCCACGAGGGCCCCAGTACTTC. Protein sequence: CASSSPAPRGPQYF.

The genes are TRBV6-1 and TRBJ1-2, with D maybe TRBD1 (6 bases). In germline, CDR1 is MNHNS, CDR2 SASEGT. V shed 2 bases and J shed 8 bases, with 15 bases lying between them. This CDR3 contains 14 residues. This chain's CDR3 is CASSETFGGGGYTF. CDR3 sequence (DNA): TGTGCCAGCAGTGAAACCTTTGGGGGGGGCGGCTACACCTTC.

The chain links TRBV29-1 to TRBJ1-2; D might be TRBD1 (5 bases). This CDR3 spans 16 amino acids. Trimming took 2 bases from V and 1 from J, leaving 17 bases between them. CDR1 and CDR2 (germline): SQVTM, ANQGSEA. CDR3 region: CSVEPATGGGNYGYTF. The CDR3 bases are TGCAGCGTTGAACCCGCCACCGGGGGAGGTAACTATGGCTACACCTTC.

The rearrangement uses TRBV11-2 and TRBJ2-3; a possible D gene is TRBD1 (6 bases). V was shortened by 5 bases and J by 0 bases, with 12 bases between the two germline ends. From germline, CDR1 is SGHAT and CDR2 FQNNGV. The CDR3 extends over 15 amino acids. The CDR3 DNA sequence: TGTGCCAGCAGCCCGCAGGGGTCTAGCACAGATACGCAGTATTTT. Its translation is CASSPQGSSTDTQYF.

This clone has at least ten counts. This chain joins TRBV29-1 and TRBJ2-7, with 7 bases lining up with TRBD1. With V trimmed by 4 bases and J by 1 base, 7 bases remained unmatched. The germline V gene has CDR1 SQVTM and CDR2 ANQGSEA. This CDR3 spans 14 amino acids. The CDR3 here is CSVVRDSSSYEQYF. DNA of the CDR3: TGCAGCGTTGTCCGGGACAGTTCTTCCTACGAGCAGTACTTC.

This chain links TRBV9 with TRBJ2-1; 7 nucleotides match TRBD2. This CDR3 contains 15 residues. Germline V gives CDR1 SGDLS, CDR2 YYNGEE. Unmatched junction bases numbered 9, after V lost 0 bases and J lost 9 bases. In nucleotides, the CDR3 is TGTGCCAGCAGCGTAGCGGGAGGCCCCGTTAGTGAGCAGTTCTTC. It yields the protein CASSVAGGPVSEQFF.